This TCR beta chain was profiled in a study of T-cell memory formation after mild COVID-19. As for the study in general: TCR clustering was largely donor specific.

A few counts support this clonotype. What it binds is unknown. Germline CDR1 reads KGHDR; CDR2 reads SFDVKD. With V trimmed by 4 bases and J by 4 bases, 6 bases remained unmatched. This CDR3 contains 17 residues. Using constant-segment primers, 5'RACE produced TCR alpha and TCR beta cDNA libraries carrying sample barcodes and UMIs. TCRdb passed the 5' RACE reads through MiXCR, listing each CDR3 protein once. The table has about 110,000 distinct CDR3 sequences, 15% to 20% seen once. Study-wide points: Pre-infection memory held some responding clones, suggesting pre-existing cross-reactive T cells responded. Day 15 to 85 contracting clones showed balanced CD4/CD8; day 15 to 37 expanders favored CD4+.

The sequenced material came from PBMCs or a T cell subset sorted from them (not recorded which). The chain combines TRBV24-1 with TRBJ2-3; 14 nucleotides align to TRBD2. This sequence originates from a man aged 18 to 30 who had mild COVID-19 (a few samples of this study predate the infection). Cell type and time point are not known. CDR3 sequence: CATSDPTSGGAPDTQYF. The CDR3 nucleotides read TGTGCCACCAGTGACCCGACTAGCGGGGGGGCTCCAGATACGCAGTATTTT.